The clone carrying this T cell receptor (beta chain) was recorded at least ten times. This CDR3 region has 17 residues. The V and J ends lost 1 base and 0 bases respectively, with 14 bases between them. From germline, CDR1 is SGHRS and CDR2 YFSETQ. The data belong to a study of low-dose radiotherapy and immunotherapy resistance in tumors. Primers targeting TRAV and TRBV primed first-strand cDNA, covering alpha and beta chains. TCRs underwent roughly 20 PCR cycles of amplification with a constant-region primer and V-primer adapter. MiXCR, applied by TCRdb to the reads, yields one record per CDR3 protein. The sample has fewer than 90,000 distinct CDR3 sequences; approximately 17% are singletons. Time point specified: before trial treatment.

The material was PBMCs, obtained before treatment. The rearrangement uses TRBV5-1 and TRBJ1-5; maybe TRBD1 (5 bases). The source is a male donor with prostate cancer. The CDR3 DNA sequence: TGCGCCAGCAGCTTGTGGGGGGAATCTTATAGCAATCAGCCCCAGCATTTT. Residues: CASSLWGESYSNQPQHF.